This T cell receptor (beta chain) was sequenced during a study of response to subunit inactivated influenza vaccine (dated by TCRdb to 2016 to 2019). For context, the study as a whole: The study used deep quantitative T cell receptor repertoire profiling to track responses to a trivalent subunit inactivated influenza vaccine. Findings and caveats that apply to the study as a whole: According to the authors, only a limited number of new T cells may be recruited by each seasonal influenza vaccination.

V and J lose 3 bases and 2 bases, and a span of 14 bases separates them. Based on the germline V gene, the CDR1 and CDR2 sequences are SGHVS and FQNEAQ. Taken from cysteine to phenylalanine, the CDR3 has 16 residues. The retained sequence is limited to the CDR3, 48 bases, with the frame set at the first base. Concerning this clonotype: It has no known antigen specificity. Per-base quality was not reported, and no clone a single base away is much larger than it.

Libraries were built with RT-PCR. TCRdb names Illumina HiSeq 2500 as the instrument used. TCRdb reprocessed the public reads (quality trimming at Q25 with fastp, clone calling with MiXCR) and kept in-frame beta chains. Duplicate CDR3 protein sequences are folded into a single record with the most common DNA and genes. For this sample there are almost 600,000 distinct CDR3 sequences; around 15% appear just once. Of the sample, around 10% falls within the top ten clones. The specimen comprised PBMCs from blood, sampled about 12 days after vaccination. The receptor's source is a man aged 45-60 years who received an inactivated influenza vaccine. Donor details come from another sample of the same person, matched by shared clones. The chain uses TRBV7-8 and TRBJ1-5, with an unclear D gene assignment. The CDR3 reads CASSLAYGMRNQPQHF. In nucleotide form, the sequence is TGTGCCAGCAGCTTGGCATATGGTATGCGCAATCAGCCCCAGCATTTT.